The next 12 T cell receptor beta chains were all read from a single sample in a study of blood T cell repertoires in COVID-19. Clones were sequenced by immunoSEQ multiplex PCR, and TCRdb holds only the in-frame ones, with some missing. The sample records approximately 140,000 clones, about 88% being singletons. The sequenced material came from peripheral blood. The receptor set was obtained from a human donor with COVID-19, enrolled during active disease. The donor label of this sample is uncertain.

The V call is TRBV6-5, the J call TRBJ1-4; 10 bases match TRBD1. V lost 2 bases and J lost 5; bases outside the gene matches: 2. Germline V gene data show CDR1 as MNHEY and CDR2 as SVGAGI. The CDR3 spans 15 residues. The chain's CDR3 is CASSYTGQGNEKLFF. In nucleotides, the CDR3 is TGTGCCAGCAGTTACACGGGACAGGGGAATGAAAAACTGTTTTTT.

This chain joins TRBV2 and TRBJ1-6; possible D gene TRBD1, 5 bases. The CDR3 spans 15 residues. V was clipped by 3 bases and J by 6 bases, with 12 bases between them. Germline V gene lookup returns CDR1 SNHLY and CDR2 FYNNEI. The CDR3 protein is CASSEPAGLNSPLHF. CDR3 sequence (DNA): TGTGCCAGCAGTGAGCCGGCAGGGCTTAATTCACCCCTCCACTTT.

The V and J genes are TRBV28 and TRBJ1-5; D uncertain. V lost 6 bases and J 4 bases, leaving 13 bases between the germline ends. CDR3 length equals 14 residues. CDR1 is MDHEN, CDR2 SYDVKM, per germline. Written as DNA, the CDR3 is TGTGCCAGCAGGGCCCGAGGGTGGAATCAGCCCCAGCATTTT. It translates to CASRARGWNQPQHF.

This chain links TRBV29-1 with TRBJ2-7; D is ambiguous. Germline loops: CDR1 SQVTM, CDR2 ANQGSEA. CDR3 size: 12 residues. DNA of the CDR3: TGCGGCGCAAAAAGGTCGGGTTACGAGCAGTACTTC. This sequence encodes CGAKRSGYEQYF.

CDR3 residues: CASRTAQETQYF. The DNA for the CDR3 is TGTGCCAGCAGGACAGCTCAAGAGACCCAGTACTTC. The gene calls are TRBV27 and TRBJ2-5; weak D call: TRBD1 (5 bases). The V and J ends lost 6 bases and 2 bases respectively, with 7 bases between them. The CDR3 contains 12 residues. CDR1 is MNHEY and CDR2 is SMNVEV in the germline V gene (reference sequence).

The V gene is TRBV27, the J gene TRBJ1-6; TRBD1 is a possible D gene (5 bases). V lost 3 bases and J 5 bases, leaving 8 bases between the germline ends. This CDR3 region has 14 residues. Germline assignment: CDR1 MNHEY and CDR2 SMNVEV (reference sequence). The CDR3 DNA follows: TGTGCCAGCAGTTTGGAGGGGAATAATTCACCCCTCCACTTT. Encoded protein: CASSLEGNNSPLHF.

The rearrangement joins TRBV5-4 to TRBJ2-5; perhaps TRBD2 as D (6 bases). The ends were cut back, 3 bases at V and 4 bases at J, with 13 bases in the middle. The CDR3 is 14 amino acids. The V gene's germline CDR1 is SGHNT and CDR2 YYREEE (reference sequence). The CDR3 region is CASSSQAGIETQYF. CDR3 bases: TGTGCCAGCAGCTCACAGGCGGGGATAGAGACCCAGTACTTC. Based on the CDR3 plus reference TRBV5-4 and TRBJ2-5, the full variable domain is ETGVTQSPTHLIKTRGQQVTLRCSSQSGHNTVSWYQQALGQGPQFIFQYYREEENGRGNFPPRFSGLQFPNYSSELNVNALELDDSALYLCASSSQAGIETQYFGPGTRLLVL.

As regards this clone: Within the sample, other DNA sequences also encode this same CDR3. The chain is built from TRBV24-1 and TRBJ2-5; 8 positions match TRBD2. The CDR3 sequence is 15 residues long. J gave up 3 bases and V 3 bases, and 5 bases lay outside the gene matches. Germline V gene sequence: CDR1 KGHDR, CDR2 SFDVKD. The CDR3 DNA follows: TGTGCCACCAGTGATCCAACTAGCGGAAAAGAGACCCAGTACTTC. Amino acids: CATSDPTSGKETQYF.

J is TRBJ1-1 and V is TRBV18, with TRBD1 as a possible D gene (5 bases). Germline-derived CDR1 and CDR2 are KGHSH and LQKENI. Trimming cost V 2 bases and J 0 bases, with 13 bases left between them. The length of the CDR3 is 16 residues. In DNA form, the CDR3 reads TGTGCCAGCTCACCAATTTCAGGGAATATGAACACTGAAGCTTTCTTT. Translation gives CASSPISGNMNTEAFF. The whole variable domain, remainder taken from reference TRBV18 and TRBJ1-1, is NAGVMQNPRHLVRRRGQEARLRCSPMKGHSHVYWYRQLPEEGLKFMVYLQKENIIDESGMPKERFSAEFPKEGPSILRIQQVVRGDSAAYFCASSPISGNMNTEAFFGQGTRLTVV.

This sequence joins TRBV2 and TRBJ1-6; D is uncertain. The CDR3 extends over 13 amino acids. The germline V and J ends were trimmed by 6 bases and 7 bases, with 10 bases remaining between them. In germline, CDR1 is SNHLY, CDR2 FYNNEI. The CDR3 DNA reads TGTGCCAGCAGAACTTGGGAGAATTCACCCCTCCACTTT. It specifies CASRTWENSPLHF.

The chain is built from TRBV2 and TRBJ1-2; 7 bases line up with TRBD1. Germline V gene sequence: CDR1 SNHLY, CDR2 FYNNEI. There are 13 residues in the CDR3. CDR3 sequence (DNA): TGTACCGTAGGACAGGTCCGAGTTTATGGCTACACCTTC. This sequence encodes CTVGQVRVYGYTF.

The CDR3: CASSSQGAVTEAFF. The CDR3, as DNA: TGTGCCAGCAGCTCACAGGGGGCCGTAACTGAAGCTTTCTTT. The chain links TRBV13 to TRBJ1-1, with 9 nucleotides matching TRBD1. Germline CDR1 and CDR2: PRHDT and FYEKMQ (reference sequence). The CDR3 is 14 residues long. Losses at the gene ends were 4 bases for V and 5 bases for J; bases not matched to a gene: 5.